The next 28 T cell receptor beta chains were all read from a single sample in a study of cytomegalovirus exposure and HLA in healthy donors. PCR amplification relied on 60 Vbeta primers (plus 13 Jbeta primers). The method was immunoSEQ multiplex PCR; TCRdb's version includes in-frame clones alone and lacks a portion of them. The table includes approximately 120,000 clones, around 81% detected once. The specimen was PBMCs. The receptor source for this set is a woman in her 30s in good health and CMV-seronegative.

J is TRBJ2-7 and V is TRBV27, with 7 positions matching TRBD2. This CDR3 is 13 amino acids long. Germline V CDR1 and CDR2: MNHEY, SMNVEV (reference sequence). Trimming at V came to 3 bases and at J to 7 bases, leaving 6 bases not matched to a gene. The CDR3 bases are TGTGCCAGCAGTTTGCCAGGGAGGGAGGAGCAGTACTTC. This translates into CASSLPGREEQYF.

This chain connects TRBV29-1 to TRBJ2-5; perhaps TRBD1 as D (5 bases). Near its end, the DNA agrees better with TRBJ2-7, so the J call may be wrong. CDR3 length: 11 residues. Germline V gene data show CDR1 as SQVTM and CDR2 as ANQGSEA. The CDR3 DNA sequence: TGCAGCGTTGTAAGGGGATTCGAGCAGTACTTC. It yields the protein CSVVRGFEQYF.

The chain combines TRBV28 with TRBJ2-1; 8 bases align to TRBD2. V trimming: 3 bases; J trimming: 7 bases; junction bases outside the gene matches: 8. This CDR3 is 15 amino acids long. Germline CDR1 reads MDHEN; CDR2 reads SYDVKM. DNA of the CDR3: TGTGCCAGCAGTTTCCACGGGAGGGCTAGAAATGAGCAGTTCTTC. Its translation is CASSFHGRARNEQFF.

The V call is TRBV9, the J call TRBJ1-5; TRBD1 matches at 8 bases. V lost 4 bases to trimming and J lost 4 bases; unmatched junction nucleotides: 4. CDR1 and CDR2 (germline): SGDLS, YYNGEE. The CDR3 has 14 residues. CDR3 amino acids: CASSPTGGNQPQHF. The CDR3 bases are TGTGCCAGCAGCCCCACAGGGGGAAATCAGCCCCAGCATTTT.

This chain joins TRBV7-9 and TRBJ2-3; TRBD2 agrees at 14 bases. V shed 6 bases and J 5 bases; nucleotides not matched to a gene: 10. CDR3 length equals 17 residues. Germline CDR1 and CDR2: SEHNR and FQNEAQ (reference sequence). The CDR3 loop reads CASRPVTSGRALDTQYF. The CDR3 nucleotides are TGTGCCAGCAGACCGGTGACTAGCGGGAGGGCCTTAGATACGCAGTATTTT. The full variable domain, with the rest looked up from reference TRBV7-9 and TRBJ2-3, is DTGVSQNPRHKITKRGQNVTFRCDPISEHNRLYWYRQTLGQGPEFLTYFQNEAQLEKSRLLSDRFSAERPKGSFSTLEIQRTEQGDSAMYLCASRPVTSGRALDTQYFGPGTRLTVL.

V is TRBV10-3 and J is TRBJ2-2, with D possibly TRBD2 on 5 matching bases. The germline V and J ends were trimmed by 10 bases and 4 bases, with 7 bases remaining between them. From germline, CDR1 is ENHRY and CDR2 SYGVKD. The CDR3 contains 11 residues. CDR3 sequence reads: CATGLTGELFF. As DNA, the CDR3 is TGTGCCACAGGACTCACCGGGGAGCTGTTTTTT.

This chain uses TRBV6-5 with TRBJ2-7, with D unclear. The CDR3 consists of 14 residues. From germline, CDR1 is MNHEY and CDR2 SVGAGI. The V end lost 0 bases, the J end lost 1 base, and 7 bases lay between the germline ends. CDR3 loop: CASSYSARSYEQYF. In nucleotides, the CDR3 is TGTGCCAGCAGTTACTCGGCAAGATCCTACGAGCAGTACTTC.

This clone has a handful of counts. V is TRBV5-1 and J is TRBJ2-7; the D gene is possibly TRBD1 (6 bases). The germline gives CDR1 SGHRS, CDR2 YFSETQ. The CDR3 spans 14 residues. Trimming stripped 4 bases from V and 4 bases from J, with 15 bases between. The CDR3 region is CASSALQGRYEQYF. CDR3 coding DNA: TGCGCCAGCAGCGCGCTACAGGGAAGGTACGAGCAGTACTTC.

CDR3 nucleotides: TGTGCCAGCAGTTGGACAGGCTACTCTGGAAACACCATATATTTT. As protein: CASSWTGYSGNTIYF. The V call is TRBV6-6, the J call TRBJ1-3, with TRBD1 matching over 7 bases. Unmatched junction bases numbered 3, after V lost 4 bases and J lost 0 bases. CDR3 length: 15 residues. CDR1 MNHNY and CDR2 SVGAGI come from the germline V gene (reference sequence).

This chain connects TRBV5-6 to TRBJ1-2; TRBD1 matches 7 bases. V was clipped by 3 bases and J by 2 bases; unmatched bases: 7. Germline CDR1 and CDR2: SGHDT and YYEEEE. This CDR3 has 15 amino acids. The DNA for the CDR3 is TGTGCCAGCAGCTCCGGGACAGAACCAAACTATGGCTACACCTTC. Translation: CASSSGTEPNYGYTF.

The CDR3 nucleotides are TGCAGCGCCGAACTAGCGTCCTACGAGCAGTACTTC. It is translated as CSAELASYEQYF. V usage is TRBV29-1 and J usage is TRBJ2-7; TRBD2 matches 7 bases. The V gene's germline CDR1 is SQVTM and CDR2 ANQGSEA. The length of the CDR3 is 12 residues. With V trimmed by 7 bases and J by 1 base, 4 bases remained unmatched.

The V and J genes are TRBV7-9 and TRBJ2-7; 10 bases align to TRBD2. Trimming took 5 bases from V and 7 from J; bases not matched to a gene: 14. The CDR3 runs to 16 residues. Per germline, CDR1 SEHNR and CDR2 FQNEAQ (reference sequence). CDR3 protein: CASSLPYNSGRWEQYF. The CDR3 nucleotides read TGTGCCAGCAGCCTCCCTTACAATAGCGGGAGGTGGGAGCAGTACTTC. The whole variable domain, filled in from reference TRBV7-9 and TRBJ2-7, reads DTGVSQNPRHKITKRGQNVTFRCDPISEHNRLYWYRQTLGQGPEFLTYFQNEAQLEKSRLLSDRFSAERPKGSFSTLEIQRTEQGDSAMYLCASSLPYNSGRWEQYFGPGTRLTVT.

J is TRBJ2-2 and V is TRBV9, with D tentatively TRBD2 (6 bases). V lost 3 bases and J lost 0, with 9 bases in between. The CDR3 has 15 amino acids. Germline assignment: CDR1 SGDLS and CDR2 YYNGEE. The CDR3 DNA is TGTGCCAGCAGCGAGGACTATCCGAACACCGGGGAGCTGTTTTTT. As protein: CASSEDYPNTGELFF.

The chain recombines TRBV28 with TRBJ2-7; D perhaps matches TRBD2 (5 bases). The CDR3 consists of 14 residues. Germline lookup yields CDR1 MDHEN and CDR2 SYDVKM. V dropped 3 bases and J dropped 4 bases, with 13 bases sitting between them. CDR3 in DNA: TGTGCCAGCAGTTTCCAGCGGCCCTCATACGAGCAGTACTTC. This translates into CASSFQRPSYEQYF. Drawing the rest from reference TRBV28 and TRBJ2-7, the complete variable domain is DVKVTQSSRYLVKRTGEKVFLECVQDMDHENMFWYRQDPGLGLRLIYFSYDVKMKEKGDIPEGYSVSREKKERFSLILESASTNQTSMYLCASSFQRPSYEQYFGPGTRLTVT.

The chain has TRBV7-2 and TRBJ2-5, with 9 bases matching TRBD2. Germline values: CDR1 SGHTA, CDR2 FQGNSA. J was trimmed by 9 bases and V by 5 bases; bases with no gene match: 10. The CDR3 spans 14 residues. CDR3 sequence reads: CASSPGLAQTSQYF. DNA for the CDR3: TGTGCCAGCAGCCCCGGACTAGCGCAGACTTCCCAGTACTTC.

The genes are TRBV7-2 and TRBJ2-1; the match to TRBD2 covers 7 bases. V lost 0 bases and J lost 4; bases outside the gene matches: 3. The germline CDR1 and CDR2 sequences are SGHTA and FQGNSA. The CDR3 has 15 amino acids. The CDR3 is CASSLAGGPYNEQFF. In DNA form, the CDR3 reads TGTGCCAGCAGCTTAGCGGGAGGGCCTTACAATGAGCAGTTCTTC.

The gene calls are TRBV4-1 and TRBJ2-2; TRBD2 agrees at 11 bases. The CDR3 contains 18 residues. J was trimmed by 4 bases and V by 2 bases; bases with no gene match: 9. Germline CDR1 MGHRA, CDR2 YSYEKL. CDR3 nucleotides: TGCGCCAGCAGCCAAAGAACCTCTAGCGGGAGGTCCACCGGGGAGCTGTTTTTT. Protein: CASSQRTSSGRSTGELFF.

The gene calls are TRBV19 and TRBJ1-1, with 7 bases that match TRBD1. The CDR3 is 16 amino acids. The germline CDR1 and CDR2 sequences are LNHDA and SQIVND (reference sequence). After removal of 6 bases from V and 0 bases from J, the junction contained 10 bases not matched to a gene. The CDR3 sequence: CASRSGDSPMNTEAFF. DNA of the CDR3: TGTGCCAGTAGATCGGGGGACAGCCCCATGAACACTGAAGCTTTCTTT. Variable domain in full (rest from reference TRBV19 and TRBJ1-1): DGGITQSPKYLFRKEGQNVTLSCEQNLNHDAMYWYRQDPGQGLRLIYYSQIVNDFQKGDIAEGYSVSREKKESFPLTVTSAQKNPTAFYLCASRSGDSPMNTEAFFGQGTRLTVV.

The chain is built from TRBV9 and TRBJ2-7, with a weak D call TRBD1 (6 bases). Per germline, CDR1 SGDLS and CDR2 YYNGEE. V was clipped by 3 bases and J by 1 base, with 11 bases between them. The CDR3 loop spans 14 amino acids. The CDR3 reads CASSAYRDSYEQYF. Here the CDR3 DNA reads TGTGCCAGCAGCGCGTACAGGGATTCCTACGAGCAGTACTTC.

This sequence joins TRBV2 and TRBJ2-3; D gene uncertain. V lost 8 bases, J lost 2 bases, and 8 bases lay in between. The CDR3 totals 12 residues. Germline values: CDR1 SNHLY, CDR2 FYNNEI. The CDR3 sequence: CASQFITDTQYF. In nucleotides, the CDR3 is TGTGCCAGCCAGTTTATCACAGATACGCAGTATTTT.

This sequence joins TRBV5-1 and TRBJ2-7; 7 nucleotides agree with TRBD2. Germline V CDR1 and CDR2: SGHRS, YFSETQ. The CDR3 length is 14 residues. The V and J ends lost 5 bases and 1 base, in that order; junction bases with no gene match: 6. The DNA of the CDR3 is TGCGCCAGCAGTTTGCAGCGGGGTTCCTACGAGCAGTACTTC. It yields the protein CASSLQRGSYEQYF.

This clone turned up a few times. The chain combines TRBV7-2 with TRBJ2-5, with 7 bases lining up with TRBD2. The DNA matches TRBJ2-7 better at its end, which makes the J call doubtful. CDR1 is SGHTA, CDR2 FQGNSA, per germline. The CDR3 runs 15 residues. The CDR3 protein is CASSLIFAGAYEQYF. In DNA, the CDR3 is TGTGCCAGCAGCTTGATTTTCGCGGGAGCCTACGAGCAGTACTTC.

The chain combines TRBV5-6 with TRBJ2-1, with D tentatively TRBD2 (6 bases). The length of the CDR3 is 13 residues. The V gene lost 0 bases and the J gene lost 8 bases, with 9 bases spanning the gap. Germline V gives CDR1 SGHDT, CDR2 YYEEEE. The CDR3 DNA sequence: TGTGCCAGCAGCTTGGCGGGAGCGGATGAGCAGTTCTTC. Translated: CASSLAGADEQFF.

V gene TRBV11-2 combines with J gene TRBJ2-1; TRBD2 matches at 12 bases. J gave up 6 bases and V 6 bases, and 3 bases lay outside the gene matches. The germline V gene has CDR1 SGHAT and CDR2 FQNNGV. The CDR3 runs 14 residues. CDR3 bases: TGTGCCAGCAGTCGGGGACTAGCGGGCAATGAGCAGTTCTTC. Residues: CASSRGLAGNEQFF.

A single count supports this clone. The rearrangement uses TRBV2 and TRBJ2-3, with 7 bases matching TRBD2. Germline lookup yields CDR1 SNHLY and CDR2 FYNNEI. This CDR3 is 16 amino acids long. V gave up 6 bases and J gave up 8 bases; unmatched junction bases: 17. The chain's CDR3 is CASSVGLVASPSTQYF. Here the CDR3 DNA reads TGTGCCAGCAGCGTCGGACTAGTCGCGTCCCCGAGTACGCAGTATTTT.

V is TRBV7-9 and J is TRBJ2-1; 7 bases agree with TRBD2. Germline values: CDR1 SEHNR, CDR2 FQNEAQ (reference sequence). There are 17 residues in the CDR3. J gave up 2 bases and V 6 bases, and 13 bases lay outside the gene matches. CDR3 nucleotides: TGTGCCAGCAGTCTATTCCGACTAGCCGGCACCTACAATGAGCAGTTCTTC. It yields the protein CASSLFRLAGTYNEQFF.

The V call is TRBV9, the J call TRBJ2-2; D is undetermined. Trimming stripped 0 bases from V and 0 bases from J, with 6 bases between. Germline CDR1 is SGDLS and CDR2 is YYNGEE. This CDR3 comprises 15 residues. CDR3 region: CASSVVGANTGELFF. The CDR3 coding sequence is TGTGCCAGCAGCGTAGTTGGAGCGAACACCGGGGAGCTGTTTTTT.

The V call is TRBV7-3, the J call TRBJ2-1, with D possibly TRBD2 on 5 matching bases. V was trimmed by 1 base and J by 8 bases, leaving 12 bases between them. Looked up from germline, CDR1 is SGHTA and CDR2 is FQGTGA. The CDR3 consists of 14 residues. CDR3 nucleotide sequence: TGTGCCAGCAGCTTAATGGGGAGATCCGATGAGCAGTTCTTC. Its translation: CASSLMGRSDEQFF.